The TCR beta chain described here comes from a study of blood T cells in healthy people across ages. Points from the study as a whole: Observed TCR beta diversity per million T cells went down as age went up. This fall followed a roughly linear course with age. Strong correlation existed between TCR beta diversity and naive T cell percentage. No one knew whether donors had CMV, which possibly confounded expanded clonotype changes.

This clonotype was seen only once. The target antigen is unknown. V was clipped by 4 bases and J by 10 bases; unmatched bases: 8. CDR3 size: 13 residues. Germline V gene sequence: CDR1 LNHNV, CDR2 YYDKDF (reference sequence). Through a sample-barcoded 5' primer and a J-beta primer mix, a second PCR was run for about 6 to 12 cycles. TCRdb re-derived calls from the 5' RACE reads in MiXCR, one entry per CDR3 protein. The table shows some 1.5 million distinct CDR3 sequences, with approximately 30% occurring only once. Collection of 8.5 to 10 milliliters of peripheral blood was performed for each donor. The chain couples TRBV15 to TRBJ2-7; 9 bases match TRBD2. The TCR was taken from a woman aged 25-40 years in good health. The sequenced sample was blood. The CDR3 nucleotides read TGTGCCACCAGCACTATAGCGGGAGAGAGTCAGTACTTC. Translation gives CATSTIAGESQYF.